These 5 T cell receptor beta chains share one sample of origin, sequenced in a study of immune heterogeneity within non-small cell lung tumors. Bulk tumor genomic DNA constituted the template, at around 600 ng per sample. Several spatially distant biopsies were obtained per primary tumor intraoperatively. Untreated, newly diagnosed non-small cell lung cancer patients underwent curative surgery. Amplification of the TCR beta CDR3 was achieved through multiplex PCR with 32 V and 13 J primers. TCRdb re-called the multiplex PCR reads with MiXCR, one entry per CDR3 protein. This sample has around 4,600 distinct CDR3 sequences; more than 30% occur once, and the top ten carry roughly 30%. Source material: lung tumor tissue. The receptor source for this set is a woman aged 50 to 60 with non-small cell lung cancer.

This clonotype was seen a handful of times. V is TRBV11-2 and J is TRBJ2-1; D is unclear. CDR1 SGHAT and CDR2 FQNNGV come from the germline V gene. The CDR3 spans 13 residues. The V end lost 1 base, the J end lost 6 bases, and 7 bases lay between the germline ends. CDR3 DNA sequence: TGTGCCAGCAGCTTAGCTAGACTCAATGAGCAGTTCTTC. This gives the protein CASSLARLNEQFF.

V is TRBV9 and J is TRBJ1-1; D is perhaps TRBD1 (6 bases). CDR3 length: 13 amino acids. Germline V gene lookup returns CDR1 SGDLS and CDR2 YYNGEE. V lost 0 bases and J 6 bases, leaving 9 bases between the germline ends. CDR3 sequence reads: CASSVAGVAEAFF. In DNA form, the CDR3 reads TGTGCCAGCAGCGTAGCAGGGGTAGCTGAAGCTTTCTTT.

Concerning this clonotype itself: Just one base apart from a much larger clone, this may be a read error. The chain links TRBV27 to TRBJ2-2, with a weak D call TRBD1 (5 bases). The CDR3 covers 13 residues. Germline values: CDR1 MNHEY, CDR2 SMNVEV (reference sequence). Trimming cost V 8 bases and J 5 bases, with 12 bases left between them. For the CDR3, the DNA is TGTGCCAGCCCTAGACAGTCTACCGGGGAGCTGTTTTTT. Translation: CASPRQSTGELFF.

Points on this clonotype: Mismatch with germline at one junction end may stem from a read error. The chain employs TRBV20-1 and TRBJ1-4; 7 positions agree with TRBD1. The CDR3 runs 16 residues. Germline lookup yields CDR1 DFQATT and CDR2 SNEGSKA (reference sequence). The CDR3 region has the DNA TGCAGCGCTAGAAGTTGCTCGGGACAGACGAATGAAAAACTGTTTTTT. Amino acid sequence: CSARSCSGQTNEKLFF.

This clonotype qualifies as medium-sized. This chain links TRBV28 with TRBJ2-1; 8 bases align to TRBD2. J gave up 9 bases and V 4 bases, and 14 bases lay outside the gene matches. Germline assignment: CDR1 MDHEN and CDR2 SYDVKM. This CDR3 is built from 16 residues. The CDR3 loop is CASSSYNPGLEGEQFF. The DNA for the CDR3 is TGTGCCAGCAGTTCCTACAATCCGGGACTAGAGGGTGAGCAGTTCTTC.